This record looks at one T cell receptor (beta chain) sequence and its context. The antigen is not known. The length of the CDR3 is 14 residues. The V end was cut by 10 bases, the J end by 7 bases, with 22 bases between. CDR1 is MNHEY, CDR2 SVGAGI, per germline. In every patient, relapse followed autologous stem cell transplantation, while exposure to brentuximab vedotin differed. This sample is drawn from a study of PD-1 blockade in classical Hodgkin lymphoma. General observations from the study: Before treatment, TCR diversity in newly diagnosed patients was reportedly lower than in healthy donors. Compared with baseline, CD4+ but not CD8+ TCR diversity had risen significantly by C4D1.

Here immunoSEQ multiplex PCR was the method, and the copy in TCRdb shows in-frame clones only, minus some. The table includes tens of thousands of clones, over 60% detected once. Sequences were derived from peripheral blood mononuclear cells (PBMCs), sampled at baseline. The TCR comes from a human donor with classical Hodgkin lymphoma. J is TRBJ1-2 and V is TRBV6-5; tentatively, D is TRBD1 (6 bases). Here the CDR3 reads CATIATGGHIGYTF. The CDR3 DNA sequence: TGTGCCACCATAGCTACCGGGGGACACATTGGCTACACCTTC.